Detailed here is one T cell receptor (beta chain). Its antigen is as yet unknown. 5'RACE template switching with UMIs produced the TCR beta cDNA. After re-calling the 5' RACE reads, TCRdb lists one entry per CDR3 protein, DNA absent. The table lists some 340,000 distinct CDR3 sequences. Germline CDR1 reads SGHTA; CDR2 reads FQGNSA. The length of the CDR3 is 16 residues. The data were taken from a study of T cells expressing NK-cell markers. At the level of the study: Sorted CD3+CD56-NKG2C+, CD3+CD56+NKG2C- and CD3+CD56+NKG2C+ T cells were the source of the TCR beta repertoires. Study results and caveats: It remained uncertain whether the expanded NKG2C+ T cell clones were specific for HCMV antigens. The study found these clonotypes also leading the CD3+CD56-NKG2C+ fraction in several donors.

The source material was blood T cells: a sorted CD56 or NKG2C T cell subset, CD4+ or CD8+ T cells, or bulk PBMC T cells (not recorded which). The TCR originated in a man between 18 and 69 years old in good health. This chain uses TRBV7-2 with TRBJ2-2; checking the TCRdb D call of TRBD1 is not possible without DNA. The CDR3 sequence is CASSYWDPARSGELFF. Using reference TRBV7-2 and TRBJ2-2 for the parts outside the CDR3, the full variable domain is GAGVSQSPSNKVTEKGKDVELRCDPISGHTALYWYRQSLGQGLEFLIYFQGNSAPDKSGLPSDRFSAERTGGSVSTLTIQRTQQEDSAVYLCASSYWDPARSGELFFGEGSRLTVL.